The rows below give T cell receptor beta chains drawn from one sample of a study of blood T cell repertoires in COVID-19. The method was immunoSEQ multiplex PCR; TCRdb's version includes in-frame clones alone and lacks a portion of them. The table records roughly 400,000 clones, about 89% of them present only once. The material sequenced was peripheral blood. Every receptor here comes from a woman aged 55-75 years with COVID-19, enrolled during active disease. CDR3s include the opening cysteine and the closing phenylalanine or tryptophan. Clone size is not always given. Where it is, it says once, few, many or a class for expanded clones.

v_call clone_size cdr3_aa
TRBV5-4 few CASSLQANTEAFF
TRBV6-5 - CASSYSTVRDSPLHF
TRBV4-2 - CASSQDGSGSPLHF
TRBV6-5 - CASSRPGGSLKAFF
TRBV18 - CASSPSGGSSYNEQFF
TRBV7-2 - CASSPVPSLSGNTIYF
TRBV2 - CASKDSSFSGNTIYF
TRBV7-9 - CASSSRGTSGGTSYNEQFF
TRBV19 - CASSDRENYGYTF
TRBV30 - CAWSENLISSIQYF
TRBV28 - CASTSFIGQGIYEQYF
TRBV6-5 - CASGGSSYNEQFF
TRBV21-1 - CASSTTIGQGTPSGANVLTF
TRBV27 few CASGNRFRPLHF
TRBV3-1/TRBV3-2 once CASSPQGKSGNTIYF
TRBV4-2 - CASSQDARGQEQPQHF
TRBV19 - CASSMERDRNTEAFF
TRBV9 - CASSVMLAGNEQFF
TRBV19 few CASRPLNAGTGFNYGYTF
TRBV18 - CASSLSGEYYGYTF
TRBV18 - CASSRQPVARTGSYSNQPQHF
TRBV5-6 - CASSLRTPGNTIYF
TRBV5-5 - CASSLEAGSNEQFF
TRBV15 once CATSITAQRGGRDTQYF
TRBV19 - CASTQRGVTGELFF
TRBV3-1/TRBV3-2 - CASSQRVSVNTEAFF
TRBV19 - CASSRLAGGINEQFF
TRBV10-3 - CAISRDLAGASTDTQYF
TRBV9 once CASSVGSGVSYEQYF